This T cell receptor beta chain was recorded in a study of OX40 agonist ivuxolimab in advanced cancers. CDR3 length: 17 residues. Trimming took 2 bases from V and 1 from J; bases not matched to a gene: 9. Germline V lookup: CDR1 LGHNA, CDR2 YNFKEQ. Some clones are missing from TCRdb's copy, which holds only in-frame ones; the method was immunoSEQ multiplex PCR. The table lists around 80,000 clones, roughly 90% of them singletons. Sample: CD4+ or CD8+ T cells sorted from blood, taken in a trial of the OX40 agonist ivuxolimab. The V and J genes are TRBV4-2 and TRBJ1-1; 8 bases agree with TRBD1. The sequence was collected from an adult with an advanced solid tumor such as melanoma, head and neck, liver or kidney cancer. CDR3 residues: CASSQRQGPGGNTEAFF. CDR3 DNA sequence: TGTGCCAGCAGCCAACGACAGGGGCCCGGTGGGAACACTGAAGCTTTCTTT.